These 30 T cell receptor beta chains originate from one sample sequenced in a study of blood T cell repertoires in COVID-19 (dated by TCRdb to 2020 to 2021). Receptors were amplified or captured by the immunoSEQ multiplex PCR assay. Sourced from immuneACCESS, this table was stored by TCRdb with only in-frame sequences that have V and J called. A share of the clones is absent; for the studies checked, an unresolved V gene accounts for under half, and the remainder has no known explanation. This sample comprises about 160,000 clones, over 80% of them detected only once. The ten top clones hold less than 3.5% of the sample. Sequencing was done on a sample of peripheral blood. These TCRs come from a woman aged 55-70 years with acute or convalescent COVID-19.

This clone came up a few times. The chain employs TRBV4-2 and TRBJ2-2; a possible D gene is TRBD2 (6 bases). Trimming left V 2 bases short and J 5 bases short, with 18 bases between. CDR1 and CDR2 (germline): LGHNA, YNFKEQ. The CDR3 has 17 residues. CDR3 coding DNA: TGTGCCAGCAGCCAATACCACCGGGACTCGTTAACCGGGGAGCTGTTTTTT. This gives the protein CASSQYHRDSLTGELFF.

The chain carries TRBV7-9 and TRBJ2-2; 9 bases fit TRBD2. Trimming removed 5 bases from V and 4 bases from J; junction bases left unmatched: 5. The germline V gene has CDR1 SEHNR and CDR2 FQNEAQ (reference sequence). The CDR3 is made up of 15 amino acids. In DNA, the CDR3 is TGTGCCAGCAGCCGAGTTAGCGGGGGCACCGGGGAGCTGTTTTTT. It translates to CASSRVSGGTGELFF.

This clone appeared a single time. The chain links TRBV3-1 (or the pseudogene TRBV3-2) to TRBJ1-1; TRBD1 might be the D (5 bases). The CDR3 spans 14 residues. Germline lookup yields CDR1 LGHDT and CDR2 YNNKEL (reference sequence). The germline V and J ends were trimmed by 1 base and 4 bases, with 10 bases remaining between them. CDR3 amino acids: CASSQVPGGTEAFF. The CDR3 DNA reads TGTGCCAGCAGCCAAGTTCCCGGGGGCACTGAAGCTTTCTTT.

The gene calls are TRBV5-8 and TRBJ2-7; no definite D call. CDR1 and CDR2 from the germline V gene are SGHTS and YDEGEE. V was clipped by 2 bases and J by 6 bases, with 18 bases between them. The CDR3 extends over 15 amino acids. CDR3 sequence (DNA): TGTGCCAGCAGCTTCCACACAAAAGGAGACTCCGAGCAGTACTTC. Its translation: CASSFHTKGDSEQYF.

The chain carries TRBV7-2 and TRBJ1-1; TRBD1 aligns across 7 bases. This CDR3 has 14 residues. In germline, CDR1 is SGHTA, CDR2 FQGNSA. The V gene end was trimmed by 5 bases and the J gene end by 4 bases; junction bases not matched to a gene: 7. CDR3 nucleotides: TGTGCCAGCAGCCAGTACAGGGGTGGCACTGAAGCTTTCTTT. This translates into CASSQYRGGTEAFF.

As DNA, the CDR3 is TGTGCCAGCAGCCTGGGACAGGAGGTCACCGGGGAGCTGTTTTTT. This gives the protein CASSLGQEVTGELFF. The V call is TRBV5-8, the J call TRBJ2-2; 8 nucleotides match TRBD1. Germline CDR1 SGHTS, CDR2 YDEGEE. This CDR3 contains 15 residues. Trimming removed 4 bases from V and 4 bases from J; junction bases left unmatched: 6.

The chain carries TRBV5-1 and TRBJ1-5, with 10 bases that match TRBD1. CDR3 length: 16 residues. Germline values: CDR1 SGHRS, CDR2 YFSETQ. Trimming removed 0 bases from V and 1 base from J; junction bases left unmatched: 1. This CDR3 is CASSLEGQGSNQPQHF. In DNA form, the CDR3 reads TGCGCCAGCAGCTTGGAGGGACAGGGGAGCAATCAGCCCCAGCATTTT. Filled out from reference TRBV5-1 and TRBJ1-5, the complete variable domain reads KAGVTQTPRYLIKTRGQQVTLSCSPISGHRSVSWYQQTPGQGLQFLFEYFSETQRNKGNFPGRFSGRQFSNSRSEMNVSTLELGDSALYLCASSLEGQGSNQPQHFGDGTRLSIL.

The J gene is TRBJ1-1, the V gene TRBV21-1. TRBV21-1 is annotated as a pseudogene. This CDR3 region has 10 residues. The chain's CDR3 is CASSPPLAFF. The CDR3 bases are TGTGCCAGCAGCCCCCCTTTAGCTTTCTTT.

This clone has a single count. The rearrangement links TRBV9 to TRBJ2-7; TRBD1 aligns across 7 bases. The CDR3 has 14 residues. The V and J ends lost 0 bases and 4 bases, in that order; junction bases with no gene match: 4. Germline V gene lookup returns CDR1 SGDLS and CDR2 YYNGEE. CDR3 DNA sequence: TGTGCCAGCAGCGTAGGGTCACAGGGGTACGAGCAGTACTTC. It encodes CASSVGSQGYEQYF. Combining the CDR3 with reference TRBV9 and TRBJ2-7 gives the whole variable domain DSGVTQTPKHLITATGQRVTLRCSPRSGDLSVYWYQQSLDQGLQFLIQYYNGEERAKGNILERFSAQQFPDLHSELNLSSLELGDSALYFCASSVGSQGYEQYFGPGTRLTVT.

The V and J genes are TRBV7-2 and TRBJ1-6; TRBD1 matches at 7 bases. J gave up 0 bases and V 5 bases, and 10 bases lay outside the gene matches. Per germline, CDR1 SGHTA and CDR2 FQGNSA. CDR3 length: 18 amino acids. The CDR3 loop reads CASSRPGGRSSYNSPLHF. As DNA, the CDR3 is TGTGCCAGCAGCCGCCCAGGGGGACGGAGCTCCTATAATTCACCCCTCCACTTT.

V usage is TRBV2 and J usage is TRBJ2-7; 8 bases match TRBD1. Germline V gives CDR1 SNHLY, CDR2 FYNNEI. The CDR3 runs 14 residues. Trimming at V came to 10 bases and at J to 6 bases, leaving 14 bases not matched to a gene. CDR3 DNA sequence: TGTGCCATCGTTTACGCCGGACAGGGCGGCGAGCAGTACTTC. This sequence encodes CAIVYAGQGGEQYF. Variable domain in full (rest from reference TRBV2 and TRBJ2-7): EPEVTQTPSHQVTQMGQEVILRCVPISNHLYFYWYRQILGQKVEFLVSFYNNEISEKSEIFDDQFSVERPDGSNFTLKIRSTKLEDSAMYFCAIVYAGQGGEQYFGPGTRLTVT.

The chain joins TRBV7-9 to TRBJ1-6, with TRBD1 matching 8 bases. Germline assignment: CDR1 SEHNR and CDR2 FQNEAQ (reference sequence). V trimming: 7 bases; J trimming: 7 bases; junction bases outside the gene matches: 6. CDR3 length: 14 residues. CDR3 sequence (DNA): TGTGCCAGCAACTCCGACAGGGGCAATTCACCCCTCCACTTT. Its protein product is CASNSDRGNSPLHF. The variable domain in full, with the rest retrieved from reference TRBV7-9 and TRBJ1-6, is DTGVSQNPRHKITKRGQNVTFRCDPISEHNRLYWYRQTLGQGPEFLTYFQNEAQLEKSRLLSDRFSAERPKGSFSTLEIQRTEQGDSAMYLCASNSDRGNSPLHFGNGTRLTVT.

This sequence joins TRBV2 and TRBJ1-1; D is uncertain. Germline CDR1 SNHLY, CDR2 FYNNEI. V lost 0 bases and J 0 bases, leaving 11 bases between the germline ends. The CDR3 contains 16 residues. The CDR3 spells CASSEAGTVLNTEAFF. The CDR3 DNA reads TGTGCCAGCAGTGAAGCTGGAACAGTTTTGAACACTGAAGCTTTCTTT.

This clone came up once. The J gene is TRBJ2-5, the V gene TRBV6-5; the match to TRBD2 covers 8 bases. From germline, CDR1 is MNHEY and CDR2 SVGAGI. V dropped 0 bases and J dropped 5; count of bases not matched to a gene: 5. The CDR3 length is 15 residues. The CDR3 region is CASSYSAGGKETQYF. In DNA, the CDR3 is TGTGCCAGCAGTTACTCGGCGGGGGGAAAGGAGACCCAGTACTTC.

The CDR3 bases are TGTGCCAGCAGGTTGCAGGGTGGCACAGATACGCAGTATTTT. It translates to CASRLQGGTDTQYF. This chain joins TRBV6-4 and TRBJ2-3; possible D gene TRBD1, 5 bases. CDR1 is MRHNA, CDR2 SNTAGT, per germline. CDR3 length equals 14 residues. V lost 6 bases to trimming and J lost 1 base, with 11 bases between them.

The chain carries TRBV7-9 and TRBJ1-2; D might be TRBD1 (6 bases). Trimming shortened V by 1 base and J by 5 bases, and 11 bases separated the two germline ends. Germline V lookup: CDR1 SEHNR, CDR2 FQNEAQ (reference sequence). CDR3 size: 14 residues. CDR3 sequence: CASSLGQGQYGYTF. DNA of the CDR3: TGTGCCAGCAGCTTAGGGCAGGGGCAATATGGCTACACCTTC.

This chain connects TRBV18 to TRBJ2-7; 7 bases line up with TRBD1. Trimming at V came to 2 bases and at J to 0 bases, leaving 7 bases not matched to a gene. Germline V CDR1 and CDR2: KGHSH, LQKENI. The CDR3 spans 16 residues. In nucleotides, the CDR3 is TGTGCCAGCTCACCAAATATGGGACAGATCTCCTACGAGCAGTACTTC. It specifies CASSPNMGQISYEQYF.

The rearrangement links TRBV2 to TRBJ2-3; D possibly corresponds to TRBD2 (6 bases). CDR3 size: 14 residues. V lost 7 bases and J 4 bases, leaving 15 bases between the germline ends. Germline V CDR1 and CDR2: SNHLY, FYNNEI. The CDR3 sequence is CASILWRDADTQYF. Written as DNA, the CDR3 is TGTGCCAGCATTCTGTGGAGGGATGCAGATACGCAGTATTTT.

This sequence joins TRBV5-5 and TRBJ2-5; tentative D call: TRBD1 (6 bases). CDR3 length: 14 residues. The germline V gene encodes CDR1 SGHKS and CDR2 YYEKEE (reference sequence). The V end was cut by 4 bases, the J end by 1 base, with 11 bases between. The chain's CDR3 is CASSTGQLQETQYF. CDR3 DNA sequence: TGTGCCAGCAGCACTGGACAGCTCCAAGAGACCCAGTACTTC.

The V and J genes are TRBV7-2 and TRBJ2-3, with D possibly matching TRBD2 (5 bases). CDR1 SGHTA and CDR2 FQGNSA come from the germline V gene. Trimming left V 2 bases short and J 1 base short, with 10 bases between. The CDR3 contains 15 residues. The CDR3 reads CASSLRERGTDTQYF. CDR3 in DNA: TGTGCCAGCAGCTTAAGGGAGCGCGGCACAGATACGCAGTATTTT. The complete variable domain, with remaining parts taken from reference TRBV7-2 and TRBJ2-3, reads GAGVSQSPSNKVTEKGKDVELRCDPISGHTALYWYRQSLGQGLEFLIYFQGNSAPDKSGLPSDRFSAERTGGSVSTLTIQRTQQEDSAVYLCASSLRERGTDTQYFGPGTRLTVL.

This chain connects TRBV19 to TRBJ2-6; perhaps TRBD2 as D (5 bases). This CDR3 comprises 17 residues. CDR1 is LNHDA, CDR2 SQIVND, per germline (reference sequence). V was pared by 0 bases and J by 2 bases, with 11 bases between. The CDR3, as DNA: TGTGCCAGTAGTATAGATCCTGGGAGACCTGGGGCCAACGTCCTGACTTTC. Its protein is CASSIDPGRPGANVLTF.

This clone has ten or more counts. J is TRBJ2-1 and V is TRBV2, with D tentatively TRBD1 (5 bases). The CDR3 length is 11 residues. Germline CDR1 reads SNHLY; CDR2 reads FYNNEI. The V gene lost 6 bases and the J gene lost 5 bases, with 5 bases spanning the gap. The CDR3 region has the DNA TGTGCCAGCAGACAGGACAATGAGCAGTTCTTC. Translating it yields CASRQDNEQFF.

This clone was seen a few times. The chain couples TRBV3-1 (or the pseudogene TRBV3-2) to TRBJ1-4; the D gene is possibly TRBD1 (6 bases). The germline V gene encodes CDR1 LGHDT and CDR2 YNNKEL (reference sequence). There are 15 residues in the CDR3. Trimming took off 7 bases at V and 7 bases at J, with 19 bases between the two ends. CDR3: CASTPRRGWGEKLFF. In DNA, the CDR3 is TGTGCCAGCACCCCACGTAGGGGGTGGGGTGAAAAACTGTTTTTT.

This sequence joins TRBV7-9 and TRBJ1-3; D is perhaps TRBD1 (6 bases). Trimming shortened V by 5 bases and J by 0 bases, and 11 bases separated the two germline ends. The germline CDR1 and CDR2 sequences are SEHNR and FQNEAQ (reference sequence). This CDR3 contains 15 residues. The CDR3 bases are TGTGCCAGCAGCCAGGACAGTCACTCTGGAAACACCATATATTTT. This encodes CASSQDSHSGNTIYF.

V is TRBV5-4 and J is TRBJ2-7; 9 positions match TRBD2. From germline, CDR1 is SGHNT and CDR2 YYREEE (reference sequence). Trimming took 0 bases from V and 3 from J; bases not matched to a gene: 10. The CDR3 has 17 residues. The CDR3 nucleotides read TGTGCCAGCAGCTTGGCAGCGGGGGGCCCCAGTAACTACGAGCAGTACTTC. It encodes CASSLAAGGPSNYEQYF.

The V and J genes are TRBV7-2 and TRBJ2-7; 12 bases map to TRBD2. CDR1 and CDR2 (germline): SGHTA, FQGNSA. The J segment lost 0 bases and the V segment lost 3 bases, leaving 3 bases of the junction unmatched. This CDR3 has 16 amino acids. CDR3 in DNA: TGTGCCAGCAGCTTCGGACTAGCGGGAAGCTCCTACGAGCAGTACTTC. It specifies CASSFGLAGSSYEQYF.

The J gene is TRBJ1-2, the V gene TRBV5-5, with 8 bases identical to TRBD1. The CDR3 is 16 residues long. J lost 5 bases, V lost 5 bases, and 14 bases had no gene match. Per the germline V gene, CDR1 is SGHKS and CDR2 is YYEKEE (reference sequence). CDR3 DNA: TGTGCCAGCAGACCATGGACAGGGTTGAAGGTATATGGCTACACCTTC. Its translation: CASRPWTGLKVYGYTF.

V usage is TRBV27 and J usage is TRBJ2-3; D not certain. V lost 6 bases to trimming and J lost 2 bases, with 6 bases between them. The CDR3 is 12 amino acids. Germline CDR1 reads MNHEY; CDR2 reads SMNVEV (reference sequence). The CDR3 protein is CASRHPTDTQYF. The CDR3 DNA sequence: TGTGCCAGCAGACACCCCACAGATACGCAGTATTTT.

The chain employs TRBV6-5 and TRBJ1-6; TRBD1 is a possible D gene (5 bases). V lost 9 bases, J lost 2 bases, and 11 bases lay in between. CDR1 is MNHEY, CDR2 SVGAGI, per germline. The CDR3 runs to 14 residues. The CDR3, as DNA: TGTGCCAGTTCAGGGCAGACCTATAATTCACCCCTCCACTTT. Translated, it gives CASSGQTYNSPLHF.

The V and J genes are TRBV6-2 or TRBV6-3 and TRBJ2-1; no clear D gene. Trimming took 5 bases from V and 8 from J, leaving 19 bases between them. This CDR3 is built from 15 residues. CDR1 is MNHEY and CDR2 is SVGEGT in the germline V gene. CDR3 loop: CASSLDWPPLDEQFF. The CDR3, as DNA: TGTGCCAGCAGTCTCGACTGGCCCCCTCTCGATGAGCAGTTCTTC.